This record looks at one T cell receptor beta chain sequence and its context. This sample is part of a study of blood T cell repertoires in COVID-19. Study overall: There were acute and convalescent COVID-19 samples, and they came from the United States, Italy and Spain. In each case, the material was cDNA or gDNA derived from T cells, B-cell-depleted T cells, or PBMCs.

Original analysis: Researchers report that nucleated cell counts were estimated from reference gene primer amplification. Repertoires were generated with immunoSEQ multiplex PCR, while TCRdb's copy carries only in-frame clones and drops some. V, J and clone size are those of that table, while D and trimming were read from the DNA. The table records 190,000 or so clones, 70% to 85% of them present only once. This clonotype was obtained from a human donor with acute or convalescent COVID-19. The donor label of this sample is uncertain. The source material was peripheral blood.

The CDR3 is CASSRQTTNEKLFF. CDR3 bases: TGCGCCAGCAGCAGACAGACAACTAATGAAAAACTGTTTTTT. The chain has TRBV4-3 and TRBJ1-4; D is possibly TRBD1 (5 bases). Germline-derived CDR1 and CDR2 are LGHNA and YSLEER. V lost 5 bases, J lost 0 bases, and 7 bases lay in between. CDR3 size: 14 residues.